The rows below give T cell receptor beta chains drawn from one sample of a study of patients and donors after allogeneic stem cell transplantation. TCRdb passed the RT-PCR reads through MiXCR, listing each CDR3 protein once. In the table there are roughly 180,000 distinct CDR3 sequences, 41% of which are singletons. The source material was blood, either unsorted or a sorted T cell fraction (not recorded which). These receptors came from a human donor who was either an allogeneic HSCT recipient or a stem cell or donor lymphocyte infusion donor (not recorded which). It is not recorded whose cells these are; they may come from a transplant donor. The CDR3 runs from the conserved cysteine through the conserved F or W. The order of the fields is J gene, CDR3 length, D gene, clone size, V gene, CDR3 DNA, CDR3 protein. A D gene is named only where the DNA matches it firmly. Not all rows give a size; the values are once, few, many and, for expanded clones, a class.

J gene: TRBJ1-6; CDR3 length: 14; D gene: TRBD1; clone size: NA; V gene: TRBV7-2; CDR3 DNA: TGTGCCAGCAGCTTCAGGGGGCCTAATTCACCCCTCCACTTT; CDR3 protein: CASSFRGPNSPLHF
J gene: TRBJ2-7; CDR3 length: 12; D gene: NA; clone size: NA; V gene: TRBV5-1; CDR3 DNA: TGCGCCAGCAGCTTGGACACCTACGAGCAGTACTTC; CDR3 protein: CASSLDTYEQYF
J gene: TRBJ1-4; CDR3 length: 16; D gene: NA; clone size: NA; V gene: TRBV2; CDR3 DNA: TGTGCCAGCAGAGGGGGGAGACAGACAACTAATGAAAAACTGTTTTTT; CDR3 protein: CASRGGRQTTNEKLFF
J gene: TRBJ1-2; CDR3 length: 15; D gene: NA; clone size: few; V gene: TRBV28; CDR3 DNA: TGTGCCAGCAGTAACGCCGGGGGTAACAACTATGGCTACACCTTC; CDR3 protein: CASSNAGGNNYGYTF
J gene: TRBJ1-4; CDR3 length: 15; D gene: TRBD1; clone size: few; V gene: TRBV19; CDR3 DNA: TGTGCCAGTAGTATGCCGACAGGGAATAATGAAAAACTGTTTTTT; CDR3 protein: CASSMPTGNNEKLFF
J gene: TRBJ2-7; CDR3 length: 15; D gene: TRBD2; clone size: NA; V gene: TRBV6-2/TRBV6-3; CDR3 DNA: TGTGCCAGCAGTTACGGCGGACTAGTAGTCTACGAGCAGTACTTC; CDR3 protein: CASSYGGLVVYEQYF
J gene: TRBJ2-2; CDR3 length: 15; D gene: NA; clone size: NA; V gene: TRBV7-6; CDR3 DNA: TGTGCCAGCAGCTTAGTGTGGGGGAACACCGGGGAGCTGTTTTTT; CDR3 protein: CASSLVWGNTGELFF
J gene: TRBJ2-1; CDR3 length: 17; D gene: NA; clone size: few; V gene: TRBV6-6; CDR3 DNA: TGTGCCAGCAGTTTTTGGGGCGACGCTAGCTCCTACAATGAGCAGTTCTTC; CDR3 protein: CASSFWGDASSYNEQFF
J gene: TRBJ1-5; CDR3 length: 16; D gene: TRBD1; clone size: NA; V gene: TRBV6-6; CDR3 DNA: TGTGCCAGCAGCGCGGGACAGTCGACGAGCAATCAGCCCCAGCATTTT; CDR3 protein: CASSAGQSTSNQPQHF
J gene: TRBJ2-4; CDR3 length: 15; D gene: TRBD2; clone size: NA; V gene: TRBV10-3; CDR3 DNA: TGTGCCATAGGGACTAGCGGGAAAGAGAAAAACATTCAGTACTTC; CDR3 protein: CAIGTSGKEKNIQYF
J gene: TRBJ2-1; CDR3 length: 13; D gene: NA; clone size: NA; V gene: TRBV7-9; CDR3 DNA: TGTGCCATGGACTATAGCTCCTACAATGAGCAGTTCTTC; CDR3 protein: CAMDYSSYNEQFF
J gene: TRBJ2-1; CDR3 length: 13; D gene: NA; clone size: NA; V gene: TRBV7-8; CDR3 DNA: TGTGCCAGCAGCCTCAGAGAAGGGGATGAGCAGTTCTTC; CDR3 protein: CASSLREGDEQFF
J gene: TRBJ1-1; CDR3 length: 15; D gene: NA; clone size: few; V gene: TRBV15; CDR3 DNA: TGTGCCACCAGCAGAGCCGATGGACAGAACACTGAAGCTTTCTTT; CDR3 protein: CATSRADGQNTEAFF
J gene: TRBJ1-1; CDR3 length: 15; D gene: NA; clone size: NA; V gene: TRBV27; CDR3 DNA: TGTGCCAGCAGTTTTTTCCAGGGGCTGAACACTGAAGCTTTCTTT; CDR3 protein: CASSFFQGLNTEAFF
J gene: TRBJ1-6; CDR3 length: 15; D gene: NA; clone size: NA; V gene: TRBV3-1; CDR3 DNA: TGTGCCAGCAGCCAAGGACAGATCTATAATTCACCCCTCCACTTT; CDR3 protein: CASSQGQIYNSPLHF
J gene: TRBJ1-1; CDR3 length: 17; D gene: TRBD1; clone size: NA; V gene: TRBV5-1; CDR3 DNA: TGCGCCAGCAGCCCGCAGGGGGCGAATCCTATGAGCACTGAAGCTTTCTTT; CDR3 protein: CASSPQGANPMSTEAFF
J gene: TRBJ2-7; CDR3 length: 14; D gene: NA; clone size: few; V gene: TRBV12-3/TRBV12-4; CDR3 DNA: TGTGCCAGCAGTTTAGGTAGACAGACCTACGAGCAGTACTTC; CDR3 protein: CASSLGRQTYEQYF
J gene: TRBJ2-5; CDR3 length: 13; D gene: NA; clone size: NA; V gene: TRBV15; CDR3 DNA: TGTGCCACCAGCAGGGGGACCGGGGAGACCCAGTACTTC; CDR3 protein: CATSRGTGETQYF
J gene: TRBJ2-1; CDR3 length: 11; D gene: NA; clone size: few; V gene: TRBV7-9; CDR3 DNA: TGTGCCAGCAGCTTAGGGCATGAGCAGTTCTTC; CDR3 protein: CASSLGHEQFF
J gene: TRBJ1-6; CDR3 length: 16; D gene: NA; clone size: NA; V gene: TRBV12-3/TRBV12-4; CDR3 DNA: TGTGCCAGCAGTCCAACGGGGTGGAGAGGCAATTCACCCCTCCACTTT; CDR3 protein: CASSPTGWRGNSPLHF
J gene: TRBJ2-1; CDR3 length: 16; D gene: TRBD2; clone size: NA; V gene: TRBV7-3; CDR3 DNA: TGTGCCAGCAGTTACAGCGGGAGGGGGACCTACAATGAGCAGTTCTTC; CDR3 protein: CASSYSGRGTYNEQFF
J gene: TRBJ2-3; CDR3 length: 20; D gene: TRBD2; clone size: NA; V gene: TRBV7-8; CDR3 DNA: TGTGCCAGCAGCTTAGGAGAAGGACTAGCGGGAGGAAGGGGGAAAGATACGCAGTATTTT; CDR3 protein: CASSLGEGLAGGRGKDTQYF
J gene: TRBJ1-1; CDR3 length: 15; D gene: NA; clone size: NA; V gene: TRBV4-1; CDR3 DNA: TGCGCCAGCAGCCTACGACCCGAAAGACCCACTGAAGCTTTCTTT; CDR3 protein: CASSLRPERPTEAFF
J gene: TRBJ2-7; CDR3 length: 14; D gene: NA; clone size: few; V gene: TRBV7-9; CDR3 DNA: TGTGCTTGCGAAAGGGGGGGACTTTTCTACGAGCAGTACTTC; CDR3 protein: CACERGGLFYEQYF
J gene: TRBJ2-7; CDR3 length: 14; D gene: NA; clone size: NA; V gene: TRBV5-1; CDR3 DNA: TGCGCCAGCAGCTTGAGGACGCAGCCCTACGAGCAGTACTTC; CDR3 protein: CASSLRTQPYEQYF
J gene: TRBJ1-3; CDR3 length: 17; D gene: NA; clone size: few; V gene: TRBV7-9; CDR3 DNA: TGTGCCAGCAGCTCCACCAGGGCTTCCCTCTCTGGAAACACCATATATTTT; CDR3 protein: CASSSTRASLSGNTIYF
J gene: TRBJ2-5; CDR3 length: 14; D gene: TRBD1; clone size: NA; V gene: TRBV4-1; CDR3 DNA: TGCGCCAGCAGCCAAGGTGACAGGGTAGAGACCCAGTACTTC; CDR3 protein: CASSQGDRVETQYF
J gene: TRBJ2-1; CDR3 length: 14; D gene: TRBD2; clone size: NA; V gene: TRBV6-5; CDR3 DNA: TGTGCCAGCAGTTATTCGGCTAGCGGGACCCAGGGGGTCTTC; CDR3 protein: CASSYSASGTQGVF
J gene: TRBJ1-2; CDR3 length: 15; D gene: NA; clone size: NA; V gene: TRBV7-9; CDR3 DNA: TGTGCCAGCAGCCCTCCGGGACTCATTATTCGGGGCTACACCTTC; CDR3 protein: CASSPPGLIIRGYTF
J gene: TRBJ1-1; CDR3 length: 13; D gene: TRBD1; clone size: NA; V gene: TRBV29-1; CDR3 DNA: TGCAGCGTTGTAGGGGGCATGAACACTGAAGCTTTCTTT; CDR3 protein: CSVVGGMNTEAFF
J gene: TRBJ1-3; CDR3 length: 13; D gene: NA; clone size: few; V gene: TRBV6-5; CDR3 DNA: TGTGCCAGCAGCCCCACGGGAAGAAACACCATATATTTT; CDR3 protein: CASSPTGRNTIYF
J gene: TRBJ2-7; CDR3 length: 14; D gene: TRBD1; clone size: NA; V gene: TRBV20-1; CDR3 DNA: TGCAGTGCTAGAGACCGACAGGGTGCCCACGAGCAGTACTTC; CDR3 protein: CSARDRQGAHEQYF
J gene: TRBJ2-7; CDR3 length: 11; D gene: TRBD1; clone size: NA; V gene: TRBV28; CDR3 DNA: TGTGCCAGTTTCTACAGGGGTGAGCAGTACTTC; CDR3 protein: CASFYRGEQYF
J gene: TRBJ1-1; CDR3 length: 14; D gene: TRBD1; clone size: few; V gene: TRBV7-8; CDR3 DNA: TGTGCCAGCAGCCGTGGACAGGGTAACACTGAAGCTTTCTTT; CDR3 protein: CASSRGQGNTEAFF
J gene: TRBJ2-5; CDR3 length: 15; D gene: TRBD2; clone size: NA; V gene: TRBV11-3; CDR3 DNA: TGTGCCAGCAGCTTAGATTCGGCGGGAGTAGAGACCCAGTACTTC; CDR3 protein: CASSLDSAGVETQYF
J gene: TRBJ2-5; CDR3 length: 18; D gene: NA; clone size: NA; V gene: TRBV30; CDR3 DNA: TGTGCCTGGATCCTAACGGGGGAGGACGAGTGGTACCAAGAGACCCAGTACTTC; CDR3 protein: CAWILTGEDEWYQETQYF
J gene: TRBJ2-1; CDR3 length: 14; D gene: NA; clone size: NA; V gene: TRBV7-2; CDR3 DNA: TGTGCCAGCACCATAACTCAGGGGTACAATGAGCAGTTCTTC; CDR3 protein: CASTITQGYNEQFF
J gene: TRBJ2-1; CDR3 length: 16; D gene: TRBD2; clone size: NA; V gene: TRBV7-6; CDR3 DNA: TGTGCCAGCAGCCGTCAGCGGGGGGGATCCTACAATGAGCAGTTCTTC; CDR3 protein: CASSRQRGGSYNEQFF
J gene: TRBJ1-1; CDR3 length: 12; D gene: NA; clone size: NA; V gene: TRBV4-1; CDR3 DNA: TGCGCCAGCAGCAAGCAGGAATCTGAAGCTTTCTTT; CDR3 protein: CASSKQESEAFF
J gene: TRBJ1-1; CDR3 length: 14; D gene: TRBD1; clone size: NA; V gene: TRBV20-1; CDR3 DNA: TGCAGTGCTAAAACGGGACAGGGGTACACTGAAGCTTTCTTT; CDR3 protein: CSAKTGQGYTEAFF
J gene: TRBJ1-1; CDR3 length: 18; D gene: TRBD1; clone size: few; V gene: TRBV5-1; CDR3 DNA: TGCGCCAGCAGCCCCGCTTGGGACAGGGCGAACATGAACACTGAAGCTTTCTTT; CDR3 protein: CASSPAWDRANMNTEAFF
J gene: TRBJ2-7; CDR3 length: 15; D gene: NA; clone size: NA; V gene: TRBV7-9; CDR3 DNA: TGTGCCAGCAGCTTAGTGGGGGCGACACCTGGCGAGCAGTACTTC; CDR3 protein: CASSLVGATPGEQYF
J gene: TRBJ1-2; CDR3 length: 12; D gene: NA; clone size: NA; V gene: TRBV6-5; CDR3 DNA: TGTGCCAGCAGGGATTTAGGAAATGGCTACACCTTC; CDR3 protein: CASRDLGNGYTF
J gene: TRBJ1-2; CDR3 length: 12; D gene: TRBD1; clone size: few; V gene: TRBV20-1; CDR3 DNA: TGCAGTGCTAGTGGGACAGGGCACGGCTACACCTTC; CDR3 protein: CSASGTGHGYTF
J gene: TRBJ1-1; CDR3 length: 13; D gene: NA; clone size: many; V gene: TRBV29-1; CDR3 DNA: TGCAGCGTTGAATCGTACAGGGCCACTGAAGCTTTCTTT; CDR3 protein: CSVESYRATEAFF